What follows describes a single TCR beta chain. Its specificity is unknown. TCRdb re-derived calls from the 5' RACE reads in MiXCR, one entry per CDR3 protein. The sample carries approximately 400,000 distinct CDR3 sequences, more than 15% recorded once. The CDR3 extends over 13 amino acids. Trimming removed 5 bases at V and 8 bases at J, with 12 bases between. This entry comes from a study of CD8 T cells in ankylosing spondylitis. Study findings and constraints: Characteristic, it appeared, of ankylosing spondylitis blood was a TCR beta motif of roughly eight highly homologous variants. Disease-linked clones had a CD8+ phenotype and relatively low frequency in peripheral blood.

This receptor was obtained from a male donor with ankylosing spondylitis. The sample comprised blood, either unsorted or a sorted T cell fraction (not recorded which). The chain has TRBV12-3 or TRBV12-4 and TRBJ1-4; no clear D. CDR3 sequence reads: CASSIVTWEKLFF. The CDR3 region has the DNA TGTGCCAGCAGTATCGTCACGTGGGAAAAACTGTTTTTT.